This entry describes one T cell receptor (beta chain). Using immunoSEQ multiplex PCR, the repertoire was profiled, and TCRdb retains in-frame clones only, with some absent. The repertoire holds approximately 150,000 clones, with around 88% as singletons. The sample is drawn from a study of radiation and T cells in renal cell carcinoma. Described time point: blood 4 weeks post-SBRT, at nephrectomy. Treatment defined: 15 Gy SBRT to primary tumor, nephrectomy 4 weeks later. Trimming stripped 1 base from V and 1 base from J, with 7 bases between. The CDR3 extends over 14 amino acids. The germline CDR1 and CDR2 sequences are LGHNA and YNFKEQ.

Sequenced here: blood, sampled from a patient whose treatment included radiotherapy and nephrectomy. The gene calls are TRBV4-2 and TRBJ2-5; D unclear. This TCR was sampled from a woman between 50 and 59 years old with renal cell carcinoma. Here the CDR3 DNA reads TGTGCCAGCAGCCAAGGGGCAGGCCAAGAGACCCAGTACTTC. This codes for CASSQGAGQETQYF.